The clone carrying this T cell receptor (beta chain) was observed a few times. As yet, its antigen is unknown. The sample belongs to a study of identical twins. Study conclusions and caveats: A cross-sectional statistical analysis, not follow-up of the same donors, supported the conclusions. Reduced insertions were recorded for abundant cord blood beta clonotypes, with no such pattern in memory repertoires.

The germline CDR1 and CDR2 sequences are SEHNR and FQNEAQ (reference sequence). The CDR3 length is 15 residues. V was pared by 1 base and J by 7 bases, with 3 bases of the junction left unmatched. A universal primer site was added by template switching, and unique molecular identifiers were carried by the cDNA. MiXCR was run by TCRdb on the 5' RACE reads, yielding one entry per CDR3 protein. The sample yields 1,800,000 or so distinct CDR3 sequences, around a third seen once. The sequenced material came from cord blood. The sequence derives from a newborn girl in good health. This sequence joins TRBV7-9 and TRBJ1-4, with 10 bases identical to TRBD1. CDR3 sequence: CASSLVWDRGEKLFF. The CDR3, as DNA: TGTGCCAGCAGCTTAGTATGGGACAGGGGTGAAAAACTGTTTTTT.